These T cell receptor beta chains were read from a single sample in a study of T cell responses to AZD1222 COVID-19 vaccine. The table came from immunoSEQ multiplex PCR; TCRdb's copy has only in-frame clones and leaves some out. The data hold about 190,000 clones, with 80% to 90% observed a single time. The starting material was peripheral blood, obtained on day 0 of AZD1222 vaccination. All receptors derive from an adult in good health. Both conserved end residues are part of each CDR3.

J: TRBJ2-3; V: TRBV19; CDR3: CASSMNRDLSTDTQYF
J: TRBJ2-7; V: TRBV28; CDR3: CASSYEASFDYEQYF
J: TRBJ2-3; V: TRBV11-2; CDR3: CASSLGTSGGFTQYF
J: TRBJ1-3; V: TRBV6-5; CDR3: CASTNPGQGRNTIYF
J: TRBJ1-1; V: TRBV30; CDR3: CAWSSYTEAFF
J: TRBJ2-1; V: TRBV6-6; CDR3: CASSYFEGFGQFF
J: TRBJ1-2; V: TRBV6-6; CDR3: CASSQRLSSAVIRNYGYTF
J: TRBJ2-3; V: TRBV10-3; CDR3: CAISAPGDRTDTQYF
J: TRBJ2-3; V: TRBV27; CDR3: CASSLASNIRHPGADTQYF
J: TRBJ2-3; V: TRBV4-3; CDR3: CASSQEGPSSTDTQYF
J: TRBJ1-3; V: TRBV6-5; CDR3: CASKGNAGNTIYF
J: TRBJ2-3; V: TRBV5-1; CDR3: CASSLASGPAGTDTQYF
J: TRBJ1-2; V: TRBV5-6; CDR3: CASSLVGADGYTF
J: TRBJ2-2; V: TRBV28; CDR3: CASSTSGWRNTGELFF
J: TRBJ2-3; V: TRBV7-3; CDR3: CASSLKGRADNQYF
J: TRBJ1-1; V: TRBV7-9; CDR3: CASSLIRPPRTEAFF
J: TRBJ2-7; V: TRBV5-4; CDR3: CASSDKAGGLSYEQYF
J: TRBJ2-6; V: TRBV27; CDR3: CASSLKGTGANVLTF
J: TRBJ1-2; V: TRBV5-4; CDR3: CASSLVAGQDGYTF
J: TRBJ1-2; V: TRBV5-6; CDR3: CASSLAPDSTYGYTF
J: TRBJ1-2; V: TRBV11-2; CDR3: CASSEIAGVDGYTF
J: TRBJ1-6; V: TRBV6-5; CDR3: CASSYSTGWNSPLHF
J: TRBJ2-7; V: TRBV19; CDR3: CASSIKGTSYEQYF
J: TRBJ2-2; V: TRBV5-5; CDR3: CASSVRPEVAGELFF
J: TRBJ1-5; V: TRBV7-3; CDR3: CASSPICLGLDQPQHF
J: TRBJ1-3; V: TRBV6-5; CDR3: CASRGSGNTIYF
J: TRBJ2-2; V: TRBV2; CDR3: CASQTGANTGELFF